These 19 T cell receptor beta chains came from one sample sequenced in a study of blood T cell repertoires in COVID-19. Assay: immunoSEQ multiplex PCR; the TCRdb copy retains only in-frame clones and omits some. The table has 70,000 to 90,000 clones, 65% to 80% seen once. Sequenced material: peripheral blood. Receptors were obtained from a man aged 70-80 years with acute or convalescent COVID-19.

This clone was detected a few times. The chain carries TRBV11-2 and TRBJ1-2; D unresolved. V dropped 4 bases and J dropped 5 bases, with 14 bases sitting between them. Germline CDR1 is SGHAT and CDR2 is FQNNGV. The CDR3 totals 14 residues. CDR3 coding DNA: TGTGCCAGCAGCTCCTACGGGGTACGGTATGGCTACACCTTC. The encoded protein is CASSSYGVRYGYTF.

J is TRBJ1-4 and V is TRBV5-4; TRBD1 might be the D (6 bases). The CDR3 has 14 residues. V shed 0 bases and J shed 7 bases, with 10 bases lying between them. CDR1 is SGHNT, CDR2 YYREEE, per germline (reference sequence). Here the CDR3 DNA reads TGTGCCAGCAGCTTGGGGGGGCGCCGTGAAAAACTGTTTTTT. As protein: CASSLGGRREKLFF.

This clone turned up a few times. The chain is built from TRBV24-1 and TRBJ1-2; 9 bases map to TRBD1. Trimming removed 5 bases from V and 8 bases from J; junction bases left unmatched: 8. Germline V lookup: CDR1 KGHDR, CDR2 SFDVKD. This CDR3 is built from 14 residues. CDR3 sequence (DNA): TGTGCCACCAGTGCGAGGGACAGGGCGGACGGCTACACCTTC. Protein product: CATSARDRADGYTF.

This clone was detected only a few times. The CDR3 is CATSDLFRDYGYTF. Here the CDR3 DNA reads TGTGCCACCAGTGATTTATTCCGGGACTATGGCTACACCTTC. The chain employs TRBV24-1 and TRBJ1-2; no clear D. The V gene lost 1 base and the J gene lost 3 bases, with 8 bases spanning the gap. The CDR3 runs 14 residues. Germline assignment: CDR1 KGHDR and CDR2 SFDVKD.

The chain links TRBV28 to TRBJ1-1, with 8 nucleotides matching TRBD1. CDR1 and CDR2 from the germline V gene are MDHEN and SYDVKM. CDR3 length equals 15 residues. Losses at the gene ends were 4 bases for V and 5 bases for J; bases not matched to a gene: 9. The CDR3 region is CASSSWTGRNTEAFF. The CDR3 region has the DNA TGTGCCAGCAGTTCTTGGACAGGGAGGAATACTGAAGCTTTCTTT.

The genes are TRBV7-9 and TRBJ1-1, with no clear D. V was pared by 5 bases and J by 6 bases, with 19 bases between. Per germline, CDR1 SEHNR and CDR2 FQNEAQ (reference sequence). This CDR3 has 15 residues. The CDR3 coding sequence is TGTGCCAGCAGCCCCAAGCCCGGAAAAGGAGCTGAAGCTTTCTTT. Protein: CASSPKPGKGAEAFF.

The chain carries TRBV5-1 and TRBJ2-2; no definite D call. The germline CDR1 and CDR2 sequences are SGHRS and YFSETQ. V was shortened by 4 bases and J by 8 bases, with 9 bases between the two germline ends. The CDR3 length is 12 residues. CDR3 in DNA: TGCGCCAGCAGCCAAATCGGGGGGGAGCTGTTTTTT. It translates to CASSQIGGELFF. The entire variable domain, with the rest obtained from reference TRBV5-1 and TRBJ2-2, is as follows: KAGVTQTPRYLIKTRGQQVTLSCSPISGHRSVSWYQQTPGQGLQFLFEYFSETQRNKGNFPGRFSGRQFSNSRSEMNVSTLELGDSALYLCASSQIGGELFFGEGSRLTVL.

The gene calls are TRBV27 and TRBJ1-5, with 8 bases identical to TRBD1. Unmatched junction bases numbered 9, after V lost 7 bases and J lost 7 bases. The CDR3 has 14 amino acids. The V gene's germline CDR1 is MNHEY and CDR2 SMNVEV (reference sequence). This CDR3 reads CASKRQGKFQPQHF. In nucleotides, the CDR3 is TGTGCCAGCAAGAGACAGGGGAAATTCCAGCCCCAGCATTTT.

This clone was recorded only once. CDR3: CASSLADRERATGELFF. The DNA for the CDR3 is TGCGCCAGCAGCTTGGCGGACAGGGAACGGGCCACCGGGGAGCTGTTTTTT. The chain employs TRBV5-1 and TRBJ2-2, with 8 bases fitting TRBD1. The V gene's germline CDR1 is SGHRS and CDR2 YFSETQ. The CDR3 has 17 residues. Germline trimming cut 0 bases from V and 4 bases from J; bases unmatched to any gene: 8.

This clone has only a few counts. CDR3 sequence reads: CATSGFGQGNSYEQYF. CDR3 bases: TGTGCCACCAGTGGCTTCGGACAGGGAAACTCCTACGAGCAGTACTTC. This chain links TRBV24-1 with TRBJ2-7, with 8 bases matching TRBD1. Germline-derived CDR1 and CDR2 are KGHDR and SFDVKD. V shed 5 bases, J shed 0 bases, and the junction held 8 bases outside the gene matches. The length of the CDR3 is 16 residues.

J is TRBJ2-7 and V is TRBV10-1, with D possibly being TRBD2 (5 bases). Germline V gene sequence: CDR1 WNHNN, CDR2 SYGVQD (reference sequence). This CDR3 is built from 16 residues. With 2 bases removed from V and 1 base from J, the gap between germline ends came to 15 bases. This CDR3 is CASSERASRGSYEQYF. CDR3 bases: TGCGCCAGCAGTGAGAGGGCTTCCCGGGGTTCCTACGAGCAGTACTTC.

The J gene is TRBJ1-2, the V gene TRBV3-1 (or the pseudogene TRBV3-2), with D unresolved. The V end was cut by 1 base, the J end by 3 bases, with 12 bases between. The CDR3 has 15 residues. Germline loops: CDR1 LGHDT, CDR2 YNNKEL (reference sequence). CDR3 protein: CASSQGSQDYYGYTF. DNA for the CDR3: TGTGCCAGCAGCCAAGGGTCGCAGGACTACTATGGCTACACCTTC.

This chain joins TRBV29-1 and TRBJ2-5; 9 bases fit TRBD2. The length of the CDR3 is 13 residues. Looked up from germline, CDR1 is SQVTM and CDR2 is ANQGSEA. With 7 bases clipped from V and 2 bases from J, the junction kept 5 bases outside the gene matches. CDR3 in DNA: TGCAGCGGCGTAGCGGGGGCGCAAGAGACCCAGTACTTC. Protein product: CSGVAGAQETQYF.

The V gene is TRBV5-1, the J gene TRBJ2-7; TRBD1 matches 9 bases. Germline CDR1 and CDR2: SGHRS and YFSETQ. The CDR3 loop spans 13 amino acids. J was trimmed by 3 bases and V by 3 bases; bases with no gene match: 1. The CDR3 nucleotides are TGCGCCAGCAGCTCGACAGGGGGCTACGAGCAGTACGTC. Protein sequence: CASSSTGGYEQYV.

The V and J genes are TRBV6-6 and TRBJ1-1, with D perhaps TRBD1 (5 bases). CDR1 and CDR2 (germline): MNHNY, SVGAGI (reference sequence). V lost 5 bases to trimming and J lost 0 bases, with 10 bases between them. CDR3 size: 14 residues. In DNA form, the CDR3 reads TGTGCCAGCAGTCCAAGACAGATGAACACTGAAGCTTTCTTT. Protein: CASSPRQMNTEAFF.

The chain couples TRBV4-1 to TRBJ2-5; 7 bases align to TRBD1. Germline V gives CDR1 MGHRA, CDR2 YSYEKL. This CDR3 spans 13 amino acids. Trimming removed 3 bases from V and 4 bases from J; junction bases left unmatched: 2. The CDR3 DNA sequence: TGCGCCAGCAGCCATAACAGGGGAGAGACCCAGTACTTC. Amino acids: CASSHNRGETQYF.

This chain links TRBV2 with TRBJ2-1; D might be TRBD2 (6 bases). The CDR3 is 12 amino acids. Trimming stripped 2 bases from V and 13 bases from J, with 12 bases between. Germline-derived CDR1 and CDR2 are SNHLY and FYNNEI. The CDR3 coding sequence is TGTGCCAGCAGTGAACGGGAGTTGAATCAGTTCTTC. This sequence encodes CASSERELNQFF.

The rearrangement uses TRBV5-5 and TRBJ2-5; 10 bases are shared with TRBD1. V dropped 5 bases and J dropped 4; count of bases not matched to a gene: 2. CDR1 is SGHKS and CDR2 is YYEKEE in the germline V gene (reference sequence). The CDR3 is made up of 13 amino acids. This chain's CDR3 is CASSRDRGETQYF. The CDR3 DNA is TGTGCCAGCAGTCGGGACAGGGGAGAGACCCAGTACTTC.

This chain uses TRBV7-2 with TRBJ2-7; 8 nucleotides line up with TRBD2. Trimming at V came to 1 base and at J to 4 bases, leaving 6 bases not matched to a gene. The CDR3 length is 15 residues. Germline CDR1 is SGHTA and CDR2 is FQGNSA. CDR3 amino acids: CASSLDAGGGYEQYF. The CDR3 DNA follows: TGTGCCAGCAGCTTAGATGCGGGGGGTGGTTACGAGCAGTACTTC.